Below are 24 T cell receptor beta chains sequenced from a single sample in a study of blood T cell repertoires in COVID-19 (dated by TCRdb to 2018 to 2021). Libraries came from the immunoSEQ multiplex PCR assay. TCRdb holds this immuneACCESS table with in-frame rearrangements only. Some clones are missing; in checked studies, unresolved V genes explain under half, and the rest has no known cause. This sample has 100,000 or so clones in its table, and 84% of those were observed once. Just under 10% of the sample is held by the ten biggest clonotypes. Sequencing was carried out using peripheral blood. These receptors originate from a man aged 40-49 years with active or convalescent COVID-19.

V gene TRBV19 combines with J gene TRBJ1-5; tentative D call: TRBD1 (6 bases). V lost 6 bases and J lost 2, with 14 bases in between. The germline V gene has CDR1 LNHDA and CDR2 SQIVND (reference sequence). This CDR3 has 15 residues. The DNA for the CDR3 is TGTGCCAGTAGATCTACAAGACAGGGCAATCAGCCCCAGCATTTT. This codes for CASRSTRQGNQPQHF.

The chain joins TRBV2 to TRBJ1-5; 7 nucleotides align to TRBD1. The V gene end was trimmed by 6 bases and the J gene end by 9 bases; junction bases not matched to a gene: 8. CDR3 length: 13 amino acids. Germline V gene sequence: CDR1 SNHLY, CDR2 FYNNEI. DNA of the CDR3: TGTGCCAGCAGCCCTATGAACAGGGGGCCCCAGCATTTT. It codes for CASSPMNRGPQHF.

The rearrangement uses TRBV5-1 and TRBJ1-1; D is ambiguous. Deletions cut 1 base from V and 1 base from J, with 8 bases between. The CDR3 is 14 residues long. Germline CDR1 and CDR2: SGHRS and YFSETQ. In nucleotides, the CDR3 is TGCGCCAGCAGCTTGACACCCCCGAACACTGAAGCTTTCTTT. It yields the protein CASSLTPPNTEAFF.

The genes are TRBV6-5 and TRBJ1-5, with 7 bases that match TRBD1. The CDR3 consists of 16 residues. V shed 4 bases, J shed 2 bases, and the junction held 8 bases outside the gene matches. Germline CDR1 and CDR2: MNHEY and SVGAGI. The CDR3 nucleotides are TGTGCCAGCAGTTCAGGGGGGAATGGAGGCAATCAGCCCCAGCATTTT. Its translation is CASSSGGNGGNQPQHF.

The rearrangement joins TRBV5-5 to TRBJ2-3, with D uncertain. The germline V and J ends were trimmed by 4 bases and 2 bases, with 8 bases remaining between them. CDR1 is SGHKS and CDR2 is YYEKEE in the germline V gene (reference sequence). CDR3 length: 13 amino acids. CDR3 amino acids: CASSLIHTDTQYF. The CDR3 DNA sequence: TGTGCCAGCAGCCTCATACACACAGATACGCAGTATTTT. Full variable domain (rest looked up from reference TRBV5-5 and TRBJ2-3): DAGVTQSPTHLIKTRGQQVTLRCSPISGHKSVSWYQQVLGQGPQFIFQYYEKEERGRGNFPDRFSARQFPNYSSELNVNALLLGDSALYLCASSLIHTDTQYFGPGTRLTVL.

The genes are TRBV5-5 and TRBJ1-5; TRBD1 might be the D (6 bases). CDR1 is SGHKS, CDR2 YYEKEE, per germline (reference sequence). This CDR3 spans 15 amino acids. V was shortened by 0 bases and J by 2 bases, with 9 bases between the two germline ends. The CDR3 region has the DNA TGTGCCAGCAGCTTGGAACCAGGGGGCAATCAGCCCCAGCATTTT. It yields the protein CASSLEPGGNQPQHF.

The V and J genes are TRBV5-1 and TRBJ1-4; D is unclear. Germline V gives CDR1 SGHRS, CDR2 YFSETQ. CDR3 length: 14 amino acids. V was cut by 0 bases and J by 8 bases, with 11 bases left in between. CDR3 sequence (DNA): TGCGCCAGCAGCTTGGGCTCTGGAGGGGAAAAACTGTTTTTT. This gives the protein CASSLGSGGEKLFF.

Here the CDR3 DNA reads TGTGCCAGCAGCCTGGCGGGGGGCCGCACAGATACGCAGTATTTT. This codes for CASSLAGGRTDTQYF. The gene calls are TRBV7-3 and TRBJ2-3; TRBD2 agrees at 8 bases. The junction had 5 bases not matched to a gene; V was cut back by 5 bases and J by 1 base. The CDR3 covers 15 residues. From germline, CDR1 is SGHTA and CDR2 FQGTGA. Filled out from reference TRBV7-3 and TRBJ2-3, the complete variable domain reads GAGVSQTPSNKVTEKGKYVELRCDPISGHTALYWYRQSLGQGPEFLIYFQGTGAADDSGLPNDRFFAVRPEGSVSTLKIQRTERGDSAVYLCASSLAGGRTDTQYFGPGTRLTVL.

The genes are TRBV5-8 and TRBJ2-7, with a possible D match to TRBD1 (6 bases). V lost 5 bases and J 0 bases, leaving 9 bases between the germline ends. CDR3 length equals 13 residues. Germline CDR1 and CDR2: SGHTS and YDEGEE. The CDR3 nucleotides are TGTGCCAGCAGTAACAGGGCCTCCTACGAGCAGTACTTC. It yields the protein CASSNRASYEQYF. Using reference TRBV5-8 and TRBJ2-7 for the parts outside the CDR3, the full variable domain is EAGVTQSPTHLIKTRGQQATLRCSPISGHTSVYWYQQALGLGLQFLLWYDEGEERNRGNFPPRFSGRQFPNYSSELNVNALELEDSALYLCASSNRASYEQYFGPGTRLTVT.

This chain connects TRBV12-5 to TRBJ2-7; the D gene is possibly TRBD1 (7 bases). V was trimmed by 1 base and J by 2 bases, leaving 12 bases between them. Germline CDR1 is LGHNT and CDR2 is FRNRAP. This CDR3 contains 15 residues. Here the CDR3 DNA reads TGTGCTAGTGGTTTGGCAGCAGGGGGGCCCTACGAGCAGTACTTC. Protein product: CASGLAAGGPYEQYF.

The gene calls are TRBV25-1 and TRBJ1-5, with TRBD1 matching 7 bases. V lost 1 base, J lost 5 bases, and 2 bases stayed unmatched. The CDR3 contains 14 residues. CDR1 is MGHDK, CDR2 SYGVNS, per germline. The CDR3: CASSESTGDQPQHF. The DNA of the CDR3 is TGTGCCAGCAGTGAATCCACAGGGGATCAGCCCCAGCATTTT. The full variable domain, rest sourced from reference TRBV25-1 and TRBJ1-5, is EADIYQTPRYLVIGTGKKITLECSQTMGHDKMYWYQQDPGMELHLIHYSYGVNSTEKGDLSSESTVSRIRTEHFPLTLESARPSHTSQYLCASSESTGDQPQHFGDGTRLSIL.

This rearrangement joins TRBV19 to TRBJ1-1; the match to TRBD1 covers 7 bases. The V gene's germline CDR1 is LNHDA and CDR2 SQIVND (reference sequence). There are 13 residues in the CDR3. The V gene end was trimmed by 6 bases and the J gene end by 3 bases; junction bases not matched to a gene: 4. Here the CDR3 reads CASRETGDTEAFF. The CDR3 coding sequence is TGTGCCAGTAGGGAAACAGGGGACACTGAAGCTTTCTTT.

The chain links TRBV11-2 to TRBJ2-1, with a weak D call TRBD2 (6 bases). V lost 9 bases, J lost 8 bases, and 32 bases lay in between. Germline loops: CDR1 SGHAT, CDR2 FQNNGV. The CDR3 extends over 18 amino acids. The CDR3: CASTWGLRGPLGRDEQFF. In nucleotides, the CDR3 is TGTGCCAGTACCTGGGGTTTGCGGGGTCCCCTGGGGCGTGATGAGCAGTTCTTC.

V gene TRBV2 combines with J gene TRBJ1-6; TRBD1 agrees at 8 bases. Germline V CDR1 and CDR2: SNHLY, FYNNEI. The trim removed 7 bases at V and 9 bases at J, leaving 8 bases unmatched. The CDR3 spans 14 residues. The CDR3 loop reads CASKRQGTASPLHF. The DNA of the CDR3 is TGTGCCAGCAAACGACAGGGGACAGCTTCACCCCTCCACTTT.

The chain uses TRBV12-5 and TRBJ2-1; D is uncertain. The V gene's germline CDR1 is LGHNT and CDR2 FRNRAP. The CDR3 is 14 residues long. Trimming stripped 7 bases from V and 0 bases from J, with 10 bases between. The CDR3 nucleotides read TGTGCTAGTGTTCCGCGAGTCTCCTACAATGAGCAGTTCTTC. Protein: CASVPRVSYNEQFF.

The CDR3 sequence is CAISGTGDSNQPQHF. DNA of the CDR3: TGTGCCATCAGTGGGACAGGTGATAGCAATCAGCCCCAGCATTTT. V and J are TRBV10-3 and TRBJ1-5; 7 nucleotides agree with TRBD1. The V and J ends lost 4 bases and 0 bases, in that order; junction bases with no gene match: 3. Germline CDR1 is ENHRY and CDR2 is SYGVKD. The CDR3 totals 15 residues.

The rearrangement links TRBV4-2 to TRBJ1-6; the D is unclear. CDR1 and CDR2 (germline): LGHNA, YNFKEQ. CDR3 length equals 16 residues. V lost 2 bases to trimming and J lost 6 bases, with 14 bases between them. The CDR3: CASSQRRERGNSPLHF. In DNA form, the CDR3 reads TGTGCCAGCAGCCAACGCCGAGAGCGGGGTAATTCACCCCTCCACTTT.

The genes are TRBV28 and TRBJ1-1, with 7 bases aligning to TRBD1. Germline-derived CDR1 and CDR2 are MDHEN and SYDVKM. The CDR3 is made up of 13 amino acids. V lost 6 bases to trimming and J lost 0 bases; unmatched junction nucleotides: 1. CDR3 protein: CASSGTVNTEAFF. CDR3 in DNA: TGTGCCAGCAGCGGGACAGTGAACACTGAAGCTTTCTTT.

The rearrangement uses TRBV11-3 and TRBJ2-7; 7 bases are a match to TRBD1. Germline CDR1 SGHNT, CDR2 YENEEA. Trimming cost V 2 bases and J 7 bases; bases outside gene matches: 8. CDR3 length: 14 residues. CDR3 region: CASSLNGQAREQYF. In DNA form, the CDR3 reads TGTGCCAGCAGCTTAAATGGACAGGCGCGAGAGCAGTACTTC.

The rearrangement uses TRBV6-6 and TRBJ2-1; 8 bases match TRBD2. This CDR3 has 18 amino acids. From germline, CDR1 is MNHNY and CDR2 SVGAGI (reference sequence). The trim removed 5 bases at V and 4 bases at J, leaving 16 bases unmatched. In DNA form, the CDR3 reads TGTGCCAGCAGTCCCCCGGGGGCGGTAGCGGGGCTTTACAATGAGCAGTTCTTC. Amino acids: CASSPPGAVAGLYNEQFF.

The chain has TRBV5-1 and TRBJ1-1; D is possibly TRBD1 (5 bases). The V gene lost 6 bases and the J gene lost 4 bases, with 10 bases spanning the gap. The germline V gene has CDR1 SGHRS and CDR2 YFSETQ. The CDR3 loop spans 12 amino acids. Here the CDR3 reads CASIGRGTEAFF. The CDR3 DNA is TGCGCCAGCATAGGAAGGGGCACTGAAGCTTTCTTT.

The chain recombines TRBV18 with TRBJ1-2; 7 nucleotides line up with TRBD1. The germline gives CDR1 KGHSH, CDR2 LQKENI. The CDR3 has 16 amino acids. V was clipped by 0 bases and J by 2 bases; unmatched bases: 6. CDR3 nucleotide sequence: TGTGCCAGCTCACCACCGGGGGGACAGAGAAACTATGGCTACACCTTC. Translating it yields CASSPPGGQRNYGYTF.

The gene calls are TRBV4-1 and TRBJ1-1, with 7 bases aligning to TRBD1. This CDR3 region has 14 residues. V was pared by 4 bases and J by 1 base, with 3 bases of the junction left unmatched. The germline V gene has CDR1 MGHRA and CDR2 YSYEKL. CDR3 coding DNA: TGCGCCAGCAGCCCCGGGACAGAGAACACTGAAGCTTTCTTT. Residues: CASSPGTENTEAFF.

The chain combines TRBV4-2 with TRBJ1-4, with TRBD1 matching over 7 bases. Germline assignment: CDR1 LGHNA and CDR2 YNFKEQ. The CDR3 runs 17 residues. Trimming took 1 base from V and 0 from J; bases not matched to a gene: 5. In nucleotides, the CDR3 is TGTGCCAGCAGCCAAGTGGTAGGGGGCTCAACTAATGAAAAACTGTTTTTT. Its translation is CASSQVVGGSTNEKLFF.